The 25 T cell receptor beta chains listed next were all sequenced from one sample in a study of blood T cell repertoires in COVID-19. TCRdb's copy holds only in-frame clones and misses some; the assay was immunoSEQ multiplex PCR. Of around 460,000 clones in the sample, roughly 89% were seen once. The sample consisted of peripheral blood. These TCRs come from a man between 18 and 35 years old with COVID-19, enrolled during active disease.

CDR3 DNA sequence: TGTGCCAGCAGCTCCGGGGACATCCTGCGGCGAGCTTTCTTT. This gives the protein CASSSGDILRRAFF. The chain employs TRBV7-9 and TRBJ1-1, with D possibly being TRBD1 (6 bases). The V end was cut by 4 bases, the J end by 10 bases, with 19 bases between. In germline, CDR1 is SEHNR, CDR2 FQNEAQ (reference sequence). The CDR3 runs 14 residues.

Only a few counts were recorded for this clone. V and J are TRBV27 and TRBJ2-7, with TRBD2 identical over 10 bases. The CDR3 is made up of 15 amino acids. The trim removed 4 bases at V and 4 bases at J, leaving 7 bases unmatched. The germline gives CDR1 MNHEY, CDR2 SMNVEV (reference sequence). In DNA, the CDR3 is TGTGCCAGCAGTTCTACTAGCGGGATGTCTTACGAGCAGTACTTC. It yields the protein CASSSTSGMSYEQYF.

This chain connects TRBV6-1 to TRBJ1-1; D is uncertain. The V gene lost 3 bases and the J gene lost 9 bases, with 11 bases spanning the gap. Germline CDR1 is MNHNS and CDR2 is SASEGT. The CDR3 spans 12 residues. Written as DNA, the CDR3 is TGTGCCAGCAGTGATTGGCCTAGCCAAGCTTTCTTT. Residues: CASSDWPSQAFF.

The chain carries TRBV2 and TRBJ1-5; D ambiguous. CDR3 length: 13 residues. The germline CDR1 and CDR2 sequences are SNHLY and FYNNEI. V gave up 7 bases and J gave up 0 bases, with 7 bases separating them. CDR3 in DNA: TGTGCCAGCACTAACGGTAGCAATCAGCCCCAGCATTTT. Amino acids: CASTNGSNQPQHF.

The chain uses TRBV6-5 and TRBJ2-2, with D possibly matching TRBD1 (6 bases). CDR3 length: 15 amino acids. Germline CDR1 and CDR2: MNHEY and SVGAGI. Trimming stripped 5 bases from V and 1 base from J, with 11 bases between. As DNA, the CDR3 is TGTGCCAGCAGTCGACTACAGGGGAACACCGGGGAGCTGTTTTTT. Residues: CASSRLQGNTGELFF.

Concerning this clone itself: The same CDR3 is also encoded by other DNA sequences in this sample. The chain is built from TRBV5-1 and TRBJ2-3; maybe TRBD2 (6 bases). Germline V gene sequence: CDR1 SGHRS, CDR2 YFSETQ. The CDR3 spans 15 residues. V was cut by 0 bases and J by 0 bases, with 8 bases left in between. The CDR3 coding sequence is TGCGCCAGCAGCTTGGCGGGAGCTAGCACAGATACGCAGTATTTT. It specifies CASSLAGASTDTQYF.

The chain employs TRBV4-1 and TRBJ2-7; TRBD1 matches at 7 bases. This CDR3 region has 14 residues. V shed 1 base and J 4 bases; nucleotides not matched to a gene: 4. Germline V gives CDR1 MGHRA, CDR2 YSYEKL. In DNA form, the CDR3 reads TGCGCCAGCAGCCAAGCGTACAGGGGTTACGAGCAGTACTTC. This sequence encodes CASSQAYRGYEQYF.

This sequence joins TRBV12-5 and TRBJ1-4; 11 bases line up with TRBD1. CDR3 size: 19 residues. Germline values: CDR1 LGHNT, CDR2 FRNRAP. J was trimmed by 3 bases and V by 1 base; bases with no gene match: 10. The CDR3: CASGLGRLGTGGANEKLFF. The CDR3 coding sequence is TGTGCTAGTGGTTTGGGCCGCCTCGGGACAGGGGGTGCTAATGAAAAACTGTTTTTT.

The rearrangement links TRBV10-1 to TRBJ2-3, with 7 positions matching TRBD1. V was clipped by 0 bases and J by 8 bases; unmatched bases: 2. The CDR3 has 13 residues. CDR1 is WNHNN, CDR2 SYGVQD, per germline (reference sequence). DNA for the CDR3: TGCGCCAGCAGTGAGTCGACAGGGCTTACGCAGTATTTT. This gives the protein CASSESTGLTQYF.

The chain links TRBV7-9 to TRBJ2-3, with 12 bases that match TRBD2. CDR3 size: 17 residues. CDR1 is SEHNR and CDR2 is FQNEAQ in the germline V gene (reference sequence). With V trimmed by 5 bases and J by 1 base, 7 bases remained unmatched. The CDR3 is CASSKGTSGHRTDTQYF. CDR3 nucleotide sequence: TGTGCCAGCAGCAAAGGGACTAGCGGGCATCGCACAGATACGCAGTATTTT.

CDR3 residues: CASSLRQDGYTF. The DNA of the CDR3 is TGTGCCAGCAGCTTGCGACAGGATGGCTACACCTTC. The rearrangement joins TRBV5-4 to TRBJ1-2; TRBD1 might be the D (6 bases). V shed 1 base and J shed 6 bases, with 7 bases lying between them. Germline CDR1 reads SGHNT; CDR2 reads YYREEE (reference sequence). The CDR3 totals 12 residues.

The CDR3 region is CASTGGSNTEAFF. CDR3 sequence (DNA): TGCGCCAGCACGGGGGGGTCGAACACTGAAGCTTTCTTT. The V gene is TRBV10-2, the J gene TRBJ1-1; tentatively, D is TRBD1 (5 bases). This CDR3 spans 13 amino acids. The germline gives CDR1 WSHSY, CDR2 SAAADI. With 7 bases removed from V and 1 base from J, the gap between germline ends came to 10 bases.

The rearrangement links TRBV29-1 to TRBJ2-7, with TRBD1 matching over 9 bases. Germline CDR1 SQVTM, CDR2 ANQGSEA. V was clipped by 4 bases and J by 3 bases; unmatched bases: 4. The CDR3 runs to 13 residues. The CDR3 nucleotides read TGCAGCGTTGGTTGGGACAGGGTCTACGAGCAGTACTTC. Protein: CSVGWDRVYEQYF.

This chain joins TRBV11-3 and TRBJ2-1, with D hard to call. V lost 0 bases and J 5 bases, leaving 2 bases between the germline ends. This CDR3 spans 12 amino acids. CDR1 and CDR2 (germline): SGHNT, YENEEA. CDR3: CASSLDNNEQFF. CDR3 nucleotides: TGTGCCAGCAGCTTAGACAACAATGAGCAGTTCTTC. The full variable domain, with the rest looked up from reference TRBV11-3 and TRBJ2-1, is EAGVVQSPRYKIIEKKQPVAFWCNPISGHNTLYWYLQNLGQGPELLIRYENEEAVDDSQLPKDRFSAERLKGVDSTLKIQPAELGDSAVYLCASSLDNNEQFFGPGTRLTVL.

The chain has TRBV7-9 and TRBJ2-2; 12 bases match TRBD2. V shed 2 bases and J 0 bases; nucleotides not matched to a gene: 7. The germline CDR1 and CDR2 sequences are SEHNR and FQNEAQ (reference sequence). This CDR3 is built from 19 residues. CDR3: CASSLLPGLAGTNTGELFF. CDR3 nucleotide sequence: TGTGCCAGCAGCTTACTTCCCGGACTAGCGGGAACGAACACCGGGGAGCTGTTTTTT.

The chain joins TRBV2 to TRBJ2-7; 8 bases map to TRBD1. Germline V gives CDR1 SNHLY, CDR2 FYNNEI. This CDR3 has 15 amino acids. The junction had 15 bases not matched to a gene; V was cut back by 7 bases and J by 7 bases. CDR3 nucleotide sequence: TGTGCCAGCACCGACGCAGGGGGCCCTCGCTTAGAGCAGTACTTC. Its translation is CASTDAGGPRLEQYF.

The chain couples TRBV27 to TRBJ1-1; tentatively, D is TRBD1 (6 bases). V shed 5 bases and J shed 9 bases, with 13 bases lying between them. Looked up from germline, CDR1 is MNHEY and CDR2 is SMNVEV (reference sequence). The CDR3 has 12 residues. CDR3 sequence (DNA): TGTGCCAGCAGTCCCACAGGGAGTCAAGCTTTCTTT. This encodes CASSPTGSQAFF.

This chain joins TRBV5-1 and TRBJ1-1; 9 bases map to TRBD1. CDR1 and CDR2 from the germline V gene are SGHRS and YFSETQ. CDR3 length equals 13 residues. V gave up 4 bases and J gave up 4 bases; unmatched junction bases: 2. CDR3 amino acids: CASSGTGSTEAFF. CDR3 nucleotide sequence: TGCGCCAGCAGCGGGACAGGGAGCACTGAAGCTTTCTTT. Variable domain in full (rest from reference TRBV5-1 and TRBJ1-1): KAGVTQTPRYLIKTRGQQVTLSCSPISGHRSVSWYQQTPGQGLQFLFEYFSETQRNKGNFPGRFSGRQFSNSRSEMNVSTLELGDSALYLCASSGTGSTEAFFGQGTRLTVV.

The J gene is TRBJ2-1, the V gene TRBV27, with D possibly being TRBD1 (8 bases). This CDR3 spans 14 amino acids. V was clipped by 5 bases and J by 8 bases, with 16 bases between them. Germline V gene data show CDR1 as MNHEY and CDR2 as SMNVEV (reference sequence). In DNA form, the CDR3 reads TGTGCCAGCAGTAAACAGGGGGGGGATCATGAGCAGTTCTTC. Translated, it gives CASSKQGGDHEQFF.

This chain joins TRBV6-5 and TRBJ2-5; D is uncertain. V was pared by 5 bases and J by 6 bases, with 13 bases between. Germline CDR1 and CDR2: MNHEY and SVGAGI. The CDR3 spans 13 residues. The CDR3 DNA follows: TGTGCCAGCAGTCGCGCCCCCGCTAAGACCCAGTACTTC. Translating gives CASSRAPAKTQYF.

With respect to this clone: This same CDR3 is encoded by further DNA sequences in the sample. The chain combines TRBV3-1 (or the pseudogene TRBV3-2) with TRBJ2-3; D not resolved. The V gene lost 1 base and the J gene lost 2 bases, with 7 bases spanning the gap. CDR3 length: 14 amino acids. Germline-derived CDR1 and CDR2 are LGHDT and YNNKEL (reference sequence). For the CDR3, the DNA is TGTGCCAGCAGCCAAGGCGCCTTCACAGATACGCAGTATTTT. Residues: CASSQGAFTDTQYF.

The rearrangement uses TRBV12-5 and TRBJ2-5; 12 bases map to TRBD2. Germline V gives CDR1 LGHNT, CDR2 FRNRAP. J lost 2 bases, V lost 5 bases, and 3 bases had no gene match. There are 15 residues in the CDR3. The CDR3 loop is CASGSGLAGQETQYF. For the CDR3, the DNA is TGTGCTAGTGGTAGTGGACTAGCGGGGCAAGAGACCCAGTACTTC.

The J gene is TRBJ1-2, the V gene TRBV4-1; TRBD1 agrees at 9 bases. The length of the CDR3 is 17 residues. Germline lookup yields CDR1 MGHRA and CDR2 YSYEKL. The trim removed 4 bases at V and 2 bases at J, leaving 11 bases unmatched. CDR3 sequence reads: CASSPSGTGKSNYGYTF. The CDR3 DNA reads TGCGCCAGCAGCCCATCCGGGACAGGGAAATCCAACTATGGCTACACCTTC.

This chain's CDR3 is CASGPGQGVNTIYF. CDR3 DNA: TGTGCCAGTGGACCGGGACAGGGCGTAAACACCATATATTTT. This chain joins TRBV19 and TRBJ1-3; 9 bases fit TRBD1. V was clipped by 8 bases and J by 6 bases; unmatched bases: 8. Per the germline V gene, CDR1 is LNHDA and CDR2 is SQIVND (reference sequence). The CDR3 length is 14 residues.

V is TRBV7-2 and J is TRBJ2-1; a possible D gene is TRBD1 (6 bases). The CDR3 is 15 amino acids. V was trimmed by 1 base and J by 5 bases, leaving 12 bases between them. Germline V gene data show CDR1 as SGHTA and CDR2 as FQGNSA. CDR3 in amino acids: CASSLVGGHHNEQFF. The CDR3 DNA sequence: TGTGCCAGCAGCTTAGTAGGGGGACACCACAATGAGCAGTTCTTC. The variable domain in full, with the rest retrieved from reference TRBV7-2 and TRBJ2-1, is GAGVSQSPSNKVTEKGKDVELRCDPISGHTALYWYRQSLGQGLEFLIYFQGNSAPDKSGLPSDRFSAERTGGSVSTLTIQRTQQEDSAVYLCASSLVGGHHNEQFFGPGTRLTVL.